The 27 T cell receptor beta chains in this list originate from one sample, sequenced in a study of blood T cells in healthy people across ages. A sample-barcoded 5' primer and a J-beta primer mix were used in a second PCR of roughly 7 to 11 cycles. MiXCR was run by TCRdb on the 5' RACE reads, yielding one entry per CDR3 protein. The sample lists nearly 1 million distinct CDR3 sequences; about 51% were seen once. Sequencing used blood. Receptor source: a woman aged 60 to 75 in good health.

The V gene is TRBV11-1, the J gene TRBJ2-1; D gene uncertain. CDR1 and CDR2 (germline): SGHAT, FQDESV (reference sequence). V lost 5 bases and J lost 0, with 11 bases in between. This CDR3 comprises 15 residues. The chain's CDR3 is CASSPRVASYNEQFF. The CDR3 nucleotides are TGTGCCAGCAGCCCTCGGGTAGCCTCCTACAATGAGCAGTTCTTC.

This clonotype was observed a handful of times. The rearrangement uses TRBV5-1 and TRBJ2-7; D is possibly TRBD1 (5 bases). With the DNA end fitting TRBJ2-5 better, the J assignment may be wrong. Germline loops: CDR1 SGHRS, CDR2 YFSETQ. The CDR3 sequence is 13 residues long. The CDR3 nucleotides are TGCGCCAGCAGCCATGGACATCAAGAGACCCAGTACTTC. Translation gives CASSHGHQETQYF.

This chain uses TRBV28 with TRBJ2-7; TRBD2 is a possible D gene (5 bases). Per germline, CDR1 MDHEN and CDR2 SYDVKM. The V end was cut by 6 bases, the J end by 7 bases, with 19 bases between. The CDR3 loop spans 14 amino acids. CDR3: CASSLTQRTGEQYF. The CDR3 coding sequence is TGTGCCAGCAGCTTAACCCAGCGCACGGGGGAGCAGTACTTC.

This clonotype came up once. This chain links TRBV7-2 with TRBJ2-3; possibly TRBD1 for D (6 bases). Per the germline V gene, CDR1 is SGHTA and CDR2 is FQGNSA. Trimming took off 7 bases at V and 4 bases at J, with 21 bases between the two ends. There are 16 residues in the CDR3. The CDR3 DNA sequence: TGTGCCAGCAACCGAAAACAGGGTTTTGGTCCAGATACGCAGTATTTT. Translation: CASNRKQGFGPDTQYF.

As to this clonotype: At one end the junction does not follow the germline gene, possibly because of a read error. The CDR3 loop reads CASRMGSLGSNEQYF. In nucleotides, the CDR3 is TGTGCCAGCAGGATGGGTTCCTTAGGCTCCAACGAGCAGTACTTC. V is TRBV5-6 and J is TRBJ2-7; D uncertain. CDR1 is SGHDT, CDR2 YYEEEE, per germline. The CDR3 has 15 residues. The whole variable domain, remainder taken from reference TRBV5-6 and TRBJ2-7, is DAGVTQSPTHLIKTRGQQVTLRCSPKSGHDTVSWYQQALGQGPQFIFQYYEEEERQRGNFPDRFSGHQFPNYSSELNVNALLLGDSALYLCASRMGSLGSNEQYFGPGTRLTVT.

This clonotype was recorded only once. One end of the junction fails to match germline, which may point to a read error. This chain links TRBV12-3 or TRBV12-4 with TRBJ2-2; possible D gene TRBD1, 6 bases. The CDR3 length is 13 residues. The CDR3 DNA is TGTGCCAACTCGGGGACATACACCGGGGAGCCGTTTTTT. As protein: CANSGTYTGEPFF.

This clonotype was seen only a few times. The genes are TRBV29-1 and TRBJ2-7, with D perhaps TRBD2 (6 bases). V was clipped by 4 bases and J by 1 base, with 11 bases between them. Germline values: CDR1 SQVTM, CDR2 ANQGSEA. This CDR3 region has 13 residues. CDR3 sequence reads: CSVVERVSYEQYF. The DNA of the CDR3 is TGCAGCGTTGTTGAGCGGGTGTCCTACGAGCAGTACTTC.

J is TRBJ2-7 and V is TRBV20-1, with 7 nucleotides matching TRBD1. With V trimmed by 0 bases and J by 0 bases, 5 bases remained unmatched. This CDR3 comprises 15 residues. Germline V gene lookup returns CDR1 DFQATT and CDR2 SNEGSKA (reference sequence). Here the CDR3 reads CSARDRGGNSYEQYF. The CDR3 bases are TGCAGTGCTAGAGACCGAGGGGGCAACTCCTACGAGCAGTACTTC.

CDR3 region: CASRRLNEKLFF. The CDR3 DNA reads TGTGCCAGCAGAAGACTTAATGAAAAACTGTTTTTT. The J gene is TRBJ1-4, the V gene TRBV6-6; the D is unclear. Germline V gene data show CDR1 as MNHNY and CDR2 as SVGAGI (reference sequence). The length of the CDR3 is 12 residues. Trimming stripped 6 bases from V and 4 bases from J, with 6 bases between.

There are a few counts of this clonotype. The rearrangement uses TRBV21-1 and TRBJ2-5; the DNA was not used to check the table's D call, TRBD2. TRBV21-1 is listed as a pseudogene. The CDR3 consists of 19 residues. DNA of the CDR3: TGTGCCAGCAGCCCCCAAAGTCGGGGGACTAGCGGGAGCCAAGAGACCCAGTACTTC. As protein: CASSPQSRGTSGSQETQYF.

The chain couples TRBV5-1 to TRBJ2-7, with D perhaps TRBD2 (5 bases). The CDR3 sequence is 13 residues long. V lost 4 bases and J 2 bases, leaving 10 bases between the germline ends. Germline CDR1 SGHRS, CDR2 YFSETQ. CDR3: CASSTGITYEQYF. The CDR3 coding sequence is TGCGCCAGCAGCACGGGGATAACCTACGAGCAGTACTTC.

CDR3 nucleotides: TGCGCCAGCAGTTTGAAGGGGACTAACCTAATCAGCGAGCAGTACTTC. This gives the protein CASSLKGTNLISEQYF. The chain has TRBV5-1 and TRBJ2-7; TRBD2 matches at 7 bases. CDR3 length: 16 amino acids. The germline V gene has CDR1 SGHRS and CDR2 YFSETQ. J lost 6 bases, V lost 5 bases, and 17 bases had no gene match.

As to this clonotype: Germline and junction disagree at one end, which may indicate a read error. The chain couples TRBV5-1 to TRBJ2-1; 13 bases are a match to TRBD2. Germline-derived CDR1 and CDR2 are SGHRS and YFSETQ. The CDR3 extends over 15 amino acids. In nucleotides, the CDR3 is TGCGCCTGCAGCCGTGGGACTAGCGGGATTCCTGAGCAGTTCTTC. It is translated as CACSRGTSGIPEQFF.

The chain combines TRBV28 with TRBJ1-1, with 9 bases matching TRBD1. Germline CDR1 and CDR2: MDHEN and SYDVKM. The CDR3 runs 17 residues. Losses at the gene ends were 4 bases for V and 6 bases for J; bases not matched to a gene: 15. The DNA of the CDR3 is TGTGCCAGCAGTTCATCCGGAACAGGGGGCTACGGTGCTGAAGCTTTCTTT. Translating gives CASSSSGTGGYGAEAFF.

V and J are TRBV24-1 and TRBJ1-5; perhaps TRBD1 as D (5 bases). Germline V lookup: CDR1 KGHDR, CDR2 SFDVKD. The V gene lost 3 bases and the J gene lost 7 bases, with 18 bases spanning the gap. The CDR3 covers 16 residues. The CDR3, as DNA: TGTGCCACCAGTGATGCCGCCGGGACCCGGGCCCAGCCCCAGCATTTT. Amino acid sequence: CATSDAAGTRAQPQHF.

This chain links TRBV9 with TRBJ2-1; D possibly corresponds to TRBD2 (6 bases). The CDR3 covers 14 residues. V was pared by 2 bases and J by 5 bases, with 11 bases between. Germline V lookup: CDR1 SGDLS, CDR2 YYNGEE. CDR3 nucleotide sequence: TGTGCCAGCAGCGTCCTAGCGACGGACAATGAGCAGTTCTTC. This sequence encodes CASSVLATDNEQFF.

This clonotype was recorded a few times. This sequence joins TRBV28 and TRBJ2-7; 7 bases agree with TRBD1. Germline CDR1 and CDR2: MDHEN and SYDVKM. Germline trimming cut 2 bases from V and 5 bases from J; bases unmatched to any gene: 6. The CDR3 loop spans 14 amino acids. The CDR3 loop reads CASSLTGTDNEQYF. Written as DNA, the CDR3 is TGTGCCAGCAGTTTAACCGGGACAGATAACGAGCAGTACTTC.

The chain has TRBV29-1 and TRBJ2-7; D is perhaps TRBD1 or TRBD2 (5 bases each). The CDR3 is 16 residues long. V lost 4 bases to trimming and J lost 1 base, with 20 bases between them. Germline V gives CDR1 SQVTM, CDR2 ANQGSEA. The CDR3 protein is CSVGGRSGRLSYEQYF. In nucleotides, the CDR3 is TGCAGCGTTGGAGGGCGTTCGGGACGGTTATCCTACGAGCAGTACTTC.

In the case of this clonotype: A read error is possible here, since a much larger clone lies one base away. The chain uses TRBV12-3 or TRBV12-4 and TRBJ2-1; 11 positions agree with TRBD2. After removal of 6 bases from V and 8 bases from J, the junction contained 6 bases not matched to a gene. The CDR3 covers 14 residues. Here the CDR3 reads CASSQGLAADEQFF. In nucleotides, the CDR3 is TGTGCCAGCAGCCAGGGACTAGCGGCCGATGAGCAGTTCTTC.

This chain joins TRBV12-3 or TRBV12-4 and TRBJ2-1; the D call may be TRBD1 or TRBD2 (6 bases each). CDR3 length: 13 residues. Trimming left V 10 bases short and J 7 bases short, with 17 bases between. CDR3 nucleotide sequence: TGTGCCATCCGGGGGCAGGGGAGGAATGAGCAGTTCTTC. Protein: CAIRGQGRNEQFF.

A note on this clonotype: Germline and junction disagree at one end, which may indicate a read error. The CDR3, as DNA: TGCGCCGGCAGCTCGTACAGGAATGCGGAGGATGGCTACACCTTC. Residues: CAGSSYRNAEDGYTF. J is TRBJ1-2 and V is TRBV5-1; the D gene is possibly TRBD1 (5 bases). Per the germline V gene, CDR1 is SGHRS and CDR2 is YFSETQ. The CDR3 covers 15 residues.

The V and J genes are TRBV7-2 and TRBJ2-1, with a weak D call TRBD2 (5 bases). Looked up from germline, CDR1 is SGHTA and CDR2 is FQGNSA. V lost 3 bases and J 6 bases, leaving 15 bases between the germline ends. CDR3 size: 15 residues. CDR3 bases: TGTGCCAGCAGCTTTACGGGATGGAAGGGCAATGAGCAGTTCTTC. This gives the protein CASSFTGWKGNEQFF.

The chain couples TRBV10-3 to TRBJ2-5; D might be TRBD1 or TRBD2, each matching 5 bases. V shed 10 bases and J shed 11 bases, with 20 bases lying between them. CDR3 length equals 12 residues. Germline V gives CDR1 ENHRY, CDR2 SYGVKD. CDR3 protein: CATSTSRGEQYF. As DNA, the CDR3 is TGTGCCACCTCGACATCGCGAGGGGAGCAGTACTTC.

CDR3 coding DNA: TGCAGTGCTAGTTGGTGGGGGGAACTGTTTTTT. Its translation: CSASWWGELFF. This chain connects TRBV20-1 to TRBJ1-4; TRBD1 might be the D (5 bases). V was pared by 3 bases and J by 12 bases, with 11 bases between. The CDR3 loop spans 11 amino acids. Per germline, CDR1 DFQATT and CDR2 SNEGSKA (reference sequence).

This sequence joins TRBV15 and TRBJ2-3; D might be TRBD1 or TRBD2, each matching 5 bases. Trimming cost V 3 bases and J 0 bases, with 10 bases left between them. The CDR3 is 15 residues long. From germline, CDR1 is LNHNV and CDR2 YYDKDF (reference sequence). CDR3 residues: CATSSRWGSTDTQYF. The CDR3 region has the DNA TGTGCCACCAGCAGCCGATGGGGGAGCACAGATACGCAGTATTTT.

This chain joins TRBV5-1 and TRBJ2-7, with no clear D. The ends were cut back, 5 bases at V and 3 bases at J, with 12 bases in the middle. Germline CDR1 SGHRS, CDR2 YFSETQ. The CDR3 covers 13 residues. The CDR3 region has the DNA TGCGCCAGCAGGGCCGCTGTAAACTACGAGCAGTACTTC. It is translated as CASRAAVNYEQYF.

This clonotype has more than one count but fewer than ten. J is TRBJ2-7 and V is TRBV15, with 12 nucleotides matching TRBD1. Looked up from germline, CDR1 is LNHNV and CDR2 is YYDKDF (reference sequence). V lost 0 bases to trimming and J lost 5 bases; unmatched junction nucleotides: 20. This CDR3 is 21 amino acids long. The CDR3 DNA follows: TGTGCCACCAGCAGAGACGAAACACTCTACCCACCGGGACAGGGGGCTAACGAGCAGTACTTC. Amino acids: CATSRDETLYPPGQGANEQYF.